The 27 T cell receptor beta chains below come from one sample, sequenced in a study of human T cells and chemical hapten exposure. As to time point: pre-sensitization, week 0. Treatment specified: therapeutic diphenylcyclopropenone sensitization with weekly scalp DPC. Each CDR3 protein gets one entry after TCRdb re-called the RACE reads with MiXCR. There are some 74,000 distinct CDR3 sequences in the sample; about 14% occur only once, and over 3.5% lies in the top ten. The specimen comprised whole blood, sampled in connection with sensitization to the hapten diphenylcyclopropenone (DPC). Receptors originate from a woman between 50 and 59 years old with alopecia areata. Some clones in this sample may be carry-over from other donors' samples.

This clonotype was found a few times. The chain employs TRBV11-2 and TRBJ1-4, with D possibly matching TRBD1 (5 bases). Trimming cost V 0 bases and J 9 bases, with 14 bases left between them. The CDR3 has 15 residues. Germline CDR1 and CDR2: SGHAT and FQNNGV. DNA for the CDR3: TGTGCCAGCAGCTTAGAAGCGGCTCCAGGGAAAAAACTGTTTTTT. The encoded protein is CASSLEAAPGKKLFF.

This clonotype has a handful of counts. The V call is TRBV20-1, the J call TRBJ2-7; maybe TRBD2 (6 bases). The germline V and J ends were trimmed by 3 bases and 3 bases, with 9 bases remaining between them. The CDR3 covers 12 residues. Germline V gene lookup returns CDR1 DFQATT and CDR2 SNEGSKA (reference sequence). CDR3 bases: TGCAGTGCTAGGGAGGGCCTCTACGAGCAGTACTTC. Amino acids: CSAREGLYEQYF.

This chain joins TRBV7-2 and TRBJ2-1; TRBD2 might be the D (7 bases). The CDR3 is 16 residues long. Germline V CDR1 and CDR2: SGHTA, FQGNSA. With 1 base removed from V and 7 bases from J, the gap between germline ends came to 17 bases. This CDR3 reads CASSLGSGGAGNEQFF. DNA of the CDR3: TGTGCCAGCAGCTTAGGCTCGGGGGGCGCAGGGAATGAGCAGTTCTTC.

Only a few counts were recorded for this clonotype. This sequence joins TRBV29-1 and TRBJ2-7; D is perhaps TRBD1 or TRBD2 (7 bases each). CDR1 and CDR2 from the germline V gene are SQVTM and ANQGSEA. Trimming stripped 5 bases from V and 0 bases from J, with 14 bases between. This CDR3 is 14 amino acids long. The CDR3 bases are TGCAGCGTTCGAGGGAGGGACAGCTCCTACGAGCAGTACTTC. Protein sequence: CSVRGRDSSYEQYF.

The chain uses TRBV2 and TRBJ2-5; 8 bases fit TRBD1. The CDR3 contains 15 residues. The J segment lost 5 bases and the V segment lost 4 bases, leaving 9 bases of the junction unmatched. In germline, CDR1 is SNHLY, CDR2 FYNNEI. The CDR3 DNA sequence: TGTGCCAGCAGTGTACAGGGGGTCCCCCATGAGACCCAGTACTTC. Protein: CASSVQGVPHETQYF.

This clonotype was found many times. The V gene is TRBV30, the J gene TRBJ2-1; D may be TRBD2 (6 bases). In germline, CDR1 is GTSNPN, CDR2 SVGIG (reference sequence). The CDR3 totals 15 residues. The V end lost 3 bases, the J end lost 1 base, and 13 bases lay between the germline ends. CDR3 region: CAWSGAGGSYNEQFF. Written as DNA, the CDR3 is TGTGCCTGGAGCGGGGCTGGGGGGTCCTACAATGAGCAGTTCTTC.

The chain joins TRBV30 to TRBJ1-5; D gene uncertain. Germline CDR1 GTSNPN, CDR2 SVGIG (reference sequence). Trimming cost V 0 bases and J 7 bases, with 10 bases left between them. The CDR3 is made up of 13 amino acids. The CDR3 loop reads CAWSVKSRQPQHF. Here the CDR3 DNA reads TGTGCCTGGAGTGTAAAGAGTAGGCAGCCCCAGCATTTT.

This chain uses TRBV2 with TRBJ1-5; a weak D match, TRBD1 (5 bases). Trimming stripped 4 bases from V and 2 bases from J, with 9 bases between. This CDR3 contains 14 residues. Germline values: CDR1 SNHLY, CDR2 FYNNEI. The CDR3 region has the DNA TGTGCCAGCAGTGTGAGGGACCGCAATCAGCCCCAGCATTTT. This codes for CASSVRDRNQPQHF.

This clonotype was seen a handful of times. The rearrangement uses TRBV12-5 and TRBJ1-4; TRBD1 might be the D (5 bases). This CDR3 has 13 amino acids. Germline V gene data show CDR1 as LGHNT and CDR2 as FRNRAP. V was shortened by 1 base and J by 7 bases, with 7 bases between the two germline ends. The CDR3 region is CASGLGTGEKLFF. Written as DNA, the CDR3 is TGTGCTAGTGGTTTGGGAACAGGTGAAAAACTGTTTTTT.

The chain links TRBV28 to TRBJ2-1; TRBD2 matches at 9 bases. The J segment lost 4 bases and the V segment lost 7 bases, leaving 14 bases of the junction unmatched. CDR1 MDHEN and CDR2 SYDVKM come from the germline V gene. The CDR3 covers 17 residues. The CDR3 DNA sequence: TGTGCCAGCACCACCATGATTCGCGGGAGGGTTTACAATGAGCAGTTCTTC. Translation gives CASTTMIRGRVYNEQFF.

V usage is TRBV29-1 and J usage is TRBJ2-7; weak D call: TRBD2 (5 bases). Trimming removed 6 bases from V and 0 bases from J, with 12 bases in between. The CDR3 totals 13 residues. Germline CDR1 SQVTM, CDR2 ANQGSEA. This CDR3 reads CSVRGSSSYEQYF. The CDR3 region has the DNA TGCAGCGTCCGCGGGTCTAGCTCCTACGAGCAGTACTTC.

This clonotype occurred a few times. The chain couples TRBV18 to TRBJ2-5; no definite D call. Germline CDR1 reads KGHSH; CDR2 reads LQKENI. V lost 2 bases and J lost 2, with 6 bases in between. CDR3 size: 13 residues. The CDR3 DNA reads TGTGCCAGCTCACCAGGGATTCAAGAGACCCAGTACTTC. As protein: CASSPGIQETQYF.

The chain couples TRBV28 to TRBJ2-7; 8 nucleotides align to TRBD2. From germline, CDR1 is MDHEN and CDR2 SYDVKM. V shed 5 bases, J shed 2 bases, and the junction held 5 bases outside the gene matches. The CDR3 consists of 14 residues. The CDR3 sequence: CASSQSSGPYEQYF. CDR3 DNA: TGTGCCAGCAGTCAATCTAGCGGGCCCTACGAGCAGTACTTC.

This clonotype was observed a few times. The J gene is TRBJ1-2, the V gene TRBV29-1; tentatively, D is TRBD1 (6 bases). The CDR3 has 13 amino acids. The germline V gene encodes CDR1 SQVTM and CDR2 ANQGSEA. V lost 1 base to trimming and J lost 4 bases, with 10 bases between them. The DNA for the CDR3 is TGCAGCGTTGAAGGAGGGGGACCCTATGGCTACACCTTC. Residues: CSVEGGGPYGYTF.

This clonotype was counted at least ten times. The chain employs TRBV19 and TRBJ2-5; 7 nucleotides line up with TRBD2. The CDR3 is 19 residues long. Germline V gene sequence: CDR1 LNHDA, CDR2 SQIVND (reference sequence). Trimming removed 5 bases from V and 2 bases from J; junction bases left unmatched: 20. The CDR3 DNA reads TGTGCCAGTAGTGTCTGGTTTGGAGCACAACCGGGACTACAAGAGACCCAGTACTTC. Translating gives CASSVWFGAQPGLQETQYF.

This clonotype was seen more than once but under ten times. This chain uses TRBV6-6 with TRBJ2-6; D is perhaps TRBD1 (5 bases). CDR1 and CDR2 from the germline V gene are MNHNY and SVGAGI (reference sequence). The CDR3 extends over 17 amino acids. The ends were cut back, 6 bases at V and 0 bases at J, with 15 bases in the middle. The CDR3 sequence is CASSRSQGISGANVLTF. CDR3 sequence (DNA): TGTGCCAGCAGCCGATCCCAGGGAATCTCTGGGGCCAACGTCCTGACTTTC.

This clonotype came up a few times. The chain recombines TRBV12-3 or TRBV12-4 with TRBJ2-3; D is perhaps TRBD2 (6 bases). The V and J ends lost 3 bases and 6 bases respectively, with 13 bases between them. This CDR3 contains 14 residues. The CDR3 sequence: CASSFWDFKDTQYF. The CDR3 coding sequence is TGTGCCAGCAGTTTTTGGGACTTCAAGGATACGCAGTATTTT.

The CDR3 loop is CASSVEDRGNEKLFF. The CDR3 coding sequence is TGTGCCAGCAGCGTAGAGGACAGGGGTAATGAAAAACTGTTTTTT. The genes are TRBV9 and TRBJ1-4; 9 bases fit TRBD1. Germline-derived CDR1 and CDR2 are SGDLS and YYNGEE. Trimming cost V 0 bases and J 4 bases; bases outside gene matches: 1. The CDR3 length is 15 residues.

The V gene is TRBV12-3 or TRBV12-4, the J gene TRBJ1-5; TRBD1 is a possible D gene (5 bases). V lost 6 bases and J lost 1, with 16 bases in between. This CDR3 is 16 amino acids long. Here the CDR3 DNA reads TGTGCCAGCAGGCAAGCTGGGACGAGGAGCAATCAGCCCCAGCATTTT. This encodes CASRQAGTRSNQPQHF.

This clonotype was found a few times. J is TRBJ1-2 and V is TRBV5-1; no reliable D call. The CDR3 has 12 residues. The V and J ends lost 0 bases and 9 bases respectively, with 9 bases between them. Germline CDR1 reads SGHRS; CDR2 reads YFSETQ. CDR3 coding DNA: TGCGCCAGCAGCTTGGAGGCGGGGAGCTACACCTTC. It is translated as CASSLEAGSYTF.

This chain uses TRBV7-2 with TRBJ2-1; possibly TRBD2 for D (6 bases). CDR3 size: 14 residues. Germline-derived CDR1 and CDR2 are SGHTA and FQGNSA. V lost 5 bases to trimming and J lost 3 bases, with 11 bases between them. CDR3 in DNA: TGTGCCAGCAGCCCAGGGACTTTCTACAATGAGCAGTTCTTC. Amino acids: CASSPGTFYNEQFF.

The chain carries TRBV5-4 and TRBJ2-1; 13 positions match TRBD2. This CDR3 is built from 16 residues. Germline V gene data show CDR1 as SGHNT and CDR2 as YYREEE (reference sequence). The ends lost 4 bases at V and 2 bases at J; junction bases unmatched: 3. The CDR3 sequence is CASSGGTSGAYNEQFF. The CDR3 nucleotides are TGTGCCAGCAGCGGAGGGACTAGCGGGGCCTACAATGAGCAGTTCTTC. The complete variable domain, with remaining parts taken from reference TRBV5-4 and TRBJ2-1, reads ETGVTQSPTHLIKTRGQQVTLRCSSQSGHNTVSWYQQALGQGPQFIFQYYREEENGRGNFPPRFSGLQFPNYSSELNVNALELDDSALYLCASSGGTSGAYNEQFFGPGTRLTVL.

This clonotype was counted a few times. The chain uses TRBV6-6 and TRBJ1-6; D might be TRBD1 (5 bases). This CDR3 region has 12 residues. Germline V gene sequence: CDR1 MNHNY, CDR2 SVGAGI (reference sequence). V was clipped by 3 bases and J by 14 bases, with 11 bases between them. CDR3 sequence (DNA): TGTGCCAGCAGTTATGACAAGGGGACCCTCCACTTT. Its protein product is CASSYDKGTLHF.

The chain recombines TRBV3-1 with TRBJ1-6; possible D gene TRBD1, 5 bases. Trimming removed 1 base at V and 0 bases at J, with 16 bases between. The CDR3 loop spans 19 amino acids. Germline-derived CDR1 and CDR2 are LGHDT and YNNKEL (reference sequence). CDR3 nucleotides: TGTGCCAGCAGCCAAGCGGGACGGGGCATATTCTCCTATAATTCACCCCTCCACTTT. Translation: CASSQAGRGIFSYNSPLHF.

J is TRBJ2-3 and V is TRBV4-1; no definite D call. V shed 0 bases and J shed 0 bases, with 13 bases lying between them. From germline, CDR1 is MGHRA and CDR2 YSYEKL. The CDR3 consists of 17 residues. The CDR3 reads CASSQDRYSSSTDTQYF. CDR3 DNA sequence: TGCGCCAGCAGCCAAGATCGTTACAGTTCTAGCACAGATACGCAGTATTTT.

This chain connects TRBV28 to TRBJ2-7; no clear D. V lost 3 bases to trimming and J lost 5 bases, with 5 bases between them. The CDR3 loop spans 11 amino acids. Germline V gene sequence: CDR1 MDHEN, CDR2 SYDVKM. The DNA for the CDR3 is TGTGCCAGCAGTTTTTTCGACGAGCAGTACTTC. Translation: CASSFFDEQYF.

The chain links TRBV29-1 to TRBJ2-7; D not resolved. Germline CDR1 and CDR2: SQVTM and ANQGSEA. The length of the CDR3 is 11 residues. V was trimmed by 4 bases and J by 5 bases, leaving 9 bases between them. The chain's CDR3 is CSVGVFDEQYF. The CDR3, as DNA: TGCAGCGTTGGGGTATTCGACGAGCAGTACTTC.